This section outlines one T cell receptor beta chain sequence together with its context. Trimming took off 2 bases at V and 5 bases at J, with 19 bases between the two ends. Germline CDR1 and CDR2: MNHNS and SASEGT. This CDR3 region has 16 residues. The hyperthyroidism was newly diagnosed and had lasted under 2 months; the patients were aged 18 to 65. Diagnoses were established using clinical symptoms, serum thyroxine and TRAb, thyroid ultrasound and orbital computed tomography. The entry originates in a study of T cells in Graves' hyperthyroidism and ophthalmopathy. Study as a whole: Blood was drawn when the patient was first diagnosed and still untreated.

TCR beta CDR3 regions were amplified from RNA. Researchers ran a first-round RT-PCR on the TCR CDR3 using the HTBI primer set. MiXCR, applied by TCRdb to the multiplex PCR reads, yields one record per CDR3 protein. The table shows some 510,000 distinct CDR3 sequences, with 20% occurring only once. This clonotype was obtained from a man aged 18 to 35 with Graves' hyperthyroidism. Sequencing was performed on blood. V and J are TRBV6-1 and TRBJ2-7, with D perhaps assigned TRBD1 or TRBD2 (5 bases each). In DNA form, the CDR3 reads TGTGCCAGCAGTGAACGCCTACGGGACCGCCGTAACGAGCAGTACTTC. As protein: CASSERLRDRRNEQYF.